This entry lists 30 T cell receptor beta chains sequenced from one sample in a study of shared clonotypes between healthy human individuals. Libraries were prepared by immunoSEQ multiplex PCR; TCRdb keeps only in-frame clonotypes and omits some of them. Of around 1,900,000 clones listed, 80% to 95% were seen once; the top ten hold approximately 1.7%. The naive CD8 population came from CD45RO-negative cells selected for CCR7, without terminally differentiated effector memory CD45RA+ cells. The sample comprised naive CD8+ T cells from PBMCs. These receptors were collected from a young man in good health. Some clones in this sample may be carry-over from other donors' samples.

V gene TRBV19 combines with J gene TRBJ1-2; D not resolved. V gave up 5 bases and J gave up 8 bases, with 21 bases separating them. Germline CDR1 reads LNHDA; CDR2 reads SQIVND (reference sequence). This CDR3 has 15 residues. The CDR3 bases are TGTGCCAGTAGTCCCTGGCCCGAAGAGCTGGAAGGCTACACCTTC. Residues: CASSPWPEELEGYTF.

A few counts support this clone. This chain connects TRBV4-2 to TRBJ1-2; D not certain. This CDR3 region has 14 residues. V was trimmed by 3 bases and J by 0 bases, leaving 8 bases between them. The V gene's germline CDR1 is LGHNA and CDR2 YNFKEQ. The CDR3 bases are TGTGCCAGCAGCCAGACCATTTCTAACTATGGCTACACCTTC. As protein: CASSQTISNYGYTF.

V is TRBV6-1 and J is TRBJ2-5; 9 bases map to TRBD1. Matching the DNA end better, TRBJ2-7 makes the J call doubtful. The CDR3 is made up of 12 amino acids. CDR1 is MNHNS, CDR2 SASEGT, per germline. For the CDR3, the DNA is TGTGCCAGCAGGGACAGGGGTTACGAGCAGTACTTC. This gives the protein CASRDRGYEQYF.

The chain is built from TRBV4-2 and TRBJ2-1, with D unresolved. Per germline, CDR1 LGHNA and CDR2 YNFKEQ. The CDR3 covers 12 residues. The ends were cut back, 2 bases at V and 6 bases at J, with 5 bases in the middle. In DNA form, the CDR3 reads TGTGCCAGCAGCCAATGGATCAATGAGCAGTTCTTC. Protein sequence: CASSQWINEQFF.

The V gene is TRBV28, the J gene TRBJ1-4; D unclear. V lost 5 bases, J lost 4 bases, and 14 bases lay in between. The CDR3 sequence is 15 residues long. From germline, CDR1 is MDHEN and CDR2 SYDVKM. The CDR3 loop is CASSKQRGSNEKLFF. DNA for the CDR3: TGTGCCAGCAGTAAGCAGAGAGGGAGTAATGAAAAACTGTTTTTT.

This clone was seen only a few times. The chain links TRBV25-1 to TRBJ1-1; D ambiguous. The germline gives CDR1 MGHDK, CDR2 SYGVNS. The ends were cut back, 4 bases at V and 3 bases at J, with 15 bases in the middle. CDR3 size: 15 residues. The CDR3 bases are TGTGCCAGCAGTGTCGGCAGGCTGGGATACACTGAAGCTTTCTTT. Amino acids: CASSVGRLGYTEAFF.

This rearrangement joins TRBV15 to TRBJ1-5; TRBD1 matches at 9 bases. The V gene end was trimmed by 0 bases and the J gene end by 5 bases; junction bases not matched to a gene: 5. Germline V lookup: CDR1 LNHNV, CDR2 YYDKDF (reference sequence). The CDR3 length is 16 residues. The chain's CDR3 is CATSREDRGVYQPQHF. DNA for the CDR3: TGTGCCACCAGCAGAGAGGACAGGGGAGTTTATCAGCCCCAGCATTTT.

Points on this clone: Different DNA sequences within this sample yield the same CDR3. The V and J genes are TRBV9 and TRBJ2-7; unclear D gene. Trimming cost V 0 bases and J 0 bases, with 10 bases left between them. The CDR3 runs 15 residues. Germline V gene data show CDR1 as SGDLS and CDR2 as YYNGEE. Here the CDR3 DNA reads TGTGCCAGCAGCGTAGGAGGCCCAAGCTCCTACGAGCAGTACTTC. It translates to CASSVGGPSSYEQYF.

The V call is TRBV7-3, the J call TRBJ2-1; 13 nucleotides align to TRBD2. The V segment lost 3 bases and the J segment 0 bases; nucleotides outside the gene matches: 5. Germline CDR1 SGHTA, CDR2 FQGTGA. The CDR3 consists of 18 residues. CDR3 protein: CASSFGLAGEGSYNEQFF. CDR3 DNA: TGTGCCAGCAGCTTCGGACTAGCGGGAGAGGGCTCCTACAATGAGCAGTTCTTC.

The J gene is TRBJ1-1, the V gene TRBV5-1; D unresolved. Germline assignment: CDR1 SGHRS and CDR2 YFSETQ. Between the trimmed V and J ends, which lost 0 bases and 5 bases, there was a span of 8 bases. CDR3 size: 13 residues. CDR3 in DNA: TGCGCCAGCAGCTTGGAAGGGTGGACTGAAGCTTTCTTT. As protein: CASSLEGWTEAFF.

As DNA, the CDR3 is TGTGCCAGCAGCTTAGGCCCCGGGAGTGAGTACAATGAGCAGTTCTTC. Translation gives CASSLGPGSEYNEQFF. The chain joins TRBV11-2 to TRBJ2-1, with a possible D match to TRBD2 (6 bases). V was clipped by 1 base and J by 4 bases, with 14 bases between them. In germline, CDR1 is SGHAT, CDR2 FQNNGV. The CDR3 sequence is 16 residues long. Using reference TRBV11-2 and TRBJ2-1 for the parts outside the CDR3, the full variable domain is EAGVAQSPRYKIIEKRQSVAFWCNPISGHATLYWYQQILGQGPKLLIQFQNNGVVDDSQLPKDRFSAERLKGVDSTLKIQPAKLEDSAVYLCASSLGPGSEYNEQFFGPGTRLTVL.

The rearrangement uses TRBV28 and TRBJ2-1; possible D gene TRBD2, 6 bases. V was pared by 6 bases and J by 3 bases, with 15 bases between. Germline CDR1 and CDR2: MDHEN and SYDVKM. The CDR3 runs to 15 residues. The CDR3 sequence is CASSLGLDLYNEQFF. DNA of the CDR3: TGTGCCAGCAGCCTGGGACTTGACCTCTACAATGAGCAGTTCTTC.

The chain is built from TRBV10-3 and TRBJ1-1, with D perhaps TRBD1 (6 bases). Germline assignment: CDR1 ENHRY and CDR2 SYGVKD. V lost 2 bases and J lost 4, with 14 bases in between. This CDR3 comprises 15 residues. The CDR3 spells CAISERLGAGTEAFF. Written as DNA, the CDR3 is TGTGCCATCAGTGAGAGGTTGGGGGCGGGCACTGAAGCTTTCTTT.

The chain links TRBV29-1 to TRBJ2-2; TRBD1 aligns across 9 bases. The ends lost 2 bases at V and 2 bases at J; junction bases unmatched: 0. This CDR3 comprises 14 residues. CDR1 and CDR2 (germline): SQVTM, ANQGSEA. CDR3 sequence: CSVETGGNTGELFF. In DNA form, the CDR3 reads TGCAGCGTTGAAACAGGGGGCAACACCGGGGAGCTGTTTTTT.

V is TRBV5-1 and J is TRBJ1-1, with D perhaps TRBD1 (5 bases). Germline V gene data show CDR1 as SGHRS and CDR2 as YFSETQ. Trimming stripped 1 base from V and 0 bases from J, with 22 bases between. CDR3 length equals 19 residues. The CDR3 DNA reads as TGCGCCAGCAGCTTGTTACTGGTCGTTGAAGGGGCCTTGAACACTGAAGCTTTCTTT. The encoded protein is CASSLLLVVEGALNTEAFF.

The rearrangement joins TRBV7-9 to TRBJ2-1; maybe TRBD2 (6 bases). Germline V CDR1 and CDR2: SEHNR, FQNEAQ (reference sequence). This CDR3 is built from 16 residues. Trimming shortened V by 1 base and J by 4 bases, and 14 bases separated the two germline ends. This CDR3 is CASSLGSGVKYNEQFF. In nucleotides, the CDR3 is TGTGCCAGCAGCTTAGGGTCGGGAGTGAAGTACAATGAGCAGTTCTTC.

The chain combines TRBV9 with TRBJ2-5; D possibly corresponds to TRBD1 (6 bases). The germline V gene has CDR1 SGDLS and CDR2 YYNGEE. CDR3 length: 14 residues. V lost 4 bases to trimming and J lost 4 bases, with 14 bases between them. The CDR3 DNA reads TGTGCCAGCAGCACCGGACAGTGGGGAGAGACCCAGTACTTC. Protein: CASSTGQWGETQYF.

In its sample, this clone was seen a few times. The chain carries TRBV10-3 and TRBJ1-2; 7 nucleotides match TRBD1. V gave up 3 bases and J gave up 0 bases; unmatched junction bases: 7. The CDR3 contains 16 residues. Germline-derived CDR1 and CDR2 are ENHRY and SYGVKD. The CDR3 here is CAISDGTAGTNYGYTF. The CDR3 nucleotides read TGTGCCATCAGTGACGGGACAGCGGGAACTAACTATGGCTACACCTTC.

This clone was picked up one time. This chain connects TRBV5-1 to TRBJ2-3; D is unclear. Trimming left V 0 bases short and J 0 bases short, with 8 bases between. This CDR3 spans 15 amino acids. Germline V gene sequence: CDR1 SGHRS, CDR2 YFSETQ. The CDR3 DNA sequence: TGCGCCAGCAGCTTGGGTGGCTCTAGCACAGATACGCAGTATTTT. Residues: CASSLGGSSTDTQYF.

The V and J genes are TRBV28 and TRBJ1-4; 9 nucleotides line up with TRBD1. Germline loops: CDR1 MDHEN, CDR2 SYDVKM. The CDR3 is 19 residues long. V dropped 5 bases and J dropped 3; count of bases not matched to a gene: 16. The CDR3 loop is CASSGPPEQGAAANEKLFF. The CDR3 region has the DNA TGTGCCAGCAGTGGGCCCCCGGAACAGGGGGCGGCGGCTAATGAAAAACTGTTTTTT.

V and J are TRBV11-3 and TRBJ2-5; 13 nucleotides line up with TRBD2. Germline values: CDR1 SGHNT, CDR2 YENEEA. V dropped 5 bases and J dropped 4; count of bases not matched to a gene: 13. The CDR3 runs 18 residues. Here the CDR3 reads CASSLGLAGVSGRETQYF. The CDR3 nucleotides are TGTGCCAGCAGCCTCGGACTAGCGGGAGTATCAGGGCGAGAGACCCAGTACTTC.

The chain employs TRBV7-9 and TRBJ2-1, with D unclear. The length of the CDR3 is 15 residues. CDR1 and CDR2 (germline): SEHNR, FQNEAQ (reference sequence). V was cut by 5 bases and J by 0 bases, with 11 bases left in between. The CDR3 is CASSRTASSYNEQFF. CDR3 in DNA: TGTGCCAGCAGCAGGACGGCCAGCTCCTACAATGAGCAGTTCTTC.

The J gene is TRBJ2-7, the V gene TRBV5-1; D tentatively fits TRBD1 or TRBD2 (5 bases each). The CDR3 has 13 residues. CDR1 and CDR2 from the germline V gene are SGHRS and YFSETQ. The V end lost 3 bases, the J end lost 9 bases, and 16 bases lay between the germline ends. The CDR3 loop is CASSYGAVRRQYF. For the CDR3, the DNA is TGCGCCAGCAGCTACGGGGCGGTACGAAGGCAGTACTTC.

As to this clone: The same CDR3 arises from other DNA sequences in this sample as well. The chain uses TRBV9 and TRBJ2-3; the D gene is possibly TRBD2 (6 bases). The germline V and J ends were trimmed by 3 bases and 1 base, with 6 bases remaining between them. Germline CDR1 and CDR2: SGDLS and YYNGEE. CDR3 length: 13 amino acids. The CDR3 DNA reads TGTGCCAGCAGCGCGGGAGGCACAGATACGCAGTATTTT. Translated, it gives CASSAGGTDTQYF.

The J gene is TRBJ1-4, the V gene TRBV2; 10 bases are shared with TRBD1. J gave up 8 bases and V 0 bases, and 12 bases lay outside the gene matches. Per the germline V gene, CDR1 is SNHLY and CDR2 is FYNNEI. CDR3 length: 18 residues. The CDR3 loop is CASSEALLAGTGEEKLFF. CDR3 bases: TGTGCCAGCAGTGAAGCGCTTCTGGCAGGGACAGGGGAAGAAAAACTGTTTTTT.

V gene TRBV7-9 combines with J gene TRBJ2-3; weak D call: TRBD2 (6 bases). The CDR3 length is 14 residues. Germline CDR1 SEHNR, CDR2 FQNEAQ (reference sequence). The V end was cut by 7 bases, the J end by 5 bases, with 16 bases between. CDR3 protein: CASNRRDLEDTQYF. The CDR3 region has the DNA TGTGCCAGCAACCGACGGGACTTGGAAGATACGCAGTATTTT.

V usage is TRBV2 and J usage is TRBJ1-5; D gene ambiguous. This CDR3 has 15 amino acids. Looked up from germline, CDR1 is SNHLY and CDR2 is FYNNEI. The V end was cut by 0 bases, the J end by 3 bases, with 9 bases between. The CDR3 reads CASSEARAINQPQHF. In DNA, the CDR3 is TGTGCCAGCAGTGAAGCGCGGGCGATCAATCAGCCCCAGCATTTT.

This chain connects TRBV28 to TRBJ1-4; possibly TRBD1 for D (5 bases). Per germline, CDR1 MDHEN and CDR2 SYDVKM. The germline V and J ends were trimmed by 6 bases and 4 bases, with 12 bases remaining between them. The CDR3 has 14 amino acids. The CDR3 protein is CASSPRQSNEKLFF. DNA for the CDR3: TGTGCCAGCAGCCCCCGACAGAGTAATGAAAAACTGTTTTTT.

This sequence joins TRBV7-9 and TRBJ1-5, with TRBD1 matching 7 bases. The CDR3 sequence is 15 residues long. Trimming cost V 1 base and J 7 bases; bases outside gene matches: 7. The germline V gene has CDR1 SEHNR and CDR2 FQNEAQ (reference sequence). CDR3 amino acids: CASSLGETGQQPQHF. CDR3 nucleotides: TGTGCCAGCAGCTTAGGGGAGACAGGGCAGCAGCCCCAGCATTTT.

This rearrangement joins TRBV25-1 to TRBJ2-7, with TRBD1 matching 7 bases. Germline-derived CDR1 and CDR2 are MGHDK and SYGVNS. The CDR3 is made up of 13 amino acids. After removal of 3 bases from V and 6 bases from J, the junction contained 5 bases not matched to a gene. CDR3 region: CASSETGKGEQYF. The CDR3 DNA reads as TGTGCCAGCAGTGAGACAGGGAAGGGCGAGCAGTACTTC.